The next 14 T cell receptor beta chains were all read from a single sample in a study of cytomegalovirus exposure and HLA in healthy donors. PCR involved 60 Vbeta and 13 Jbeta primers. Here immunoSEQ multiplex PCR was the method, and the copy in TCRdb shows in-frame clones only, minus some. In the table there are over 150,000 clones, about four fifths of which are singletons. Input material: PBMCs. All receptors derive from a male donor in good health and CMV-seropositive.

This chain uses TRBV6-5 with TRBJ2-5; 9 nucleotides agree with TRBD1. The J call may be mistaken, given a closer DNA end match to TRBJ2-7. This CDR3 has 15 amino acids. Germline loops: CDR1 MNHEY, CDR2 SVGAGI. This CDR3 is CASSTPGTGRYEQYF. The CDR3 nucleotides are TGTGCCAGCAGCACCCCCGGGACAGGGCGCTACGAGCAGTACTTC.

This clone was seen more than once but under ten times. J is TRBJ2-7 and V is TRBV11-3, with D hard to call. Germline V gene sequence: CDR1 SGHNT, CDR2 YENEEA. The CDR3 sequence is 11 residues long. V lost 3 bases to trimming and J lost 3 bases, with 3 bases between them. CDR3 sequence: CASSFLYEQYF. The CDR3 nucleotides read TGTGCCAGCAGCTTCCTCTACGAGCAGTACTTC.

The V and J genes are TRBV27 and TRBJ2-7; 7 nucleotides match TRBD1. The V gene's germline CDR1 is MNHEY and CDR2 SMNVEV (reference sequence). The CDR3 contains 13 residues. V lost 4 bases to trimming and J lost 6 bases; unmatched junction nucleotides: 6. The CDR3 region has the DNA TGTGCCAGCAGTTCTCAGGGGGTCTCCGAGCAGTACTTC. Translation: CASSSQGVSEQYF.

The V gene is TRBV28, the J gene TRBJ2-3; TRBD2 matches at 8 bases. CDR1 is MDHEN and CDR2 is SYDVKM in the germline V gene. There are 14 residues in the CDR3. V shed 6 bases, J shed 7 bases, and the junction held 9 bases outside the gene matches. The CDR3: CASRGAGEAYTQYF. The CDR3 region has the DNA TGTGCCAGCAGGGGAGCGGGAGAAGCATATACGCAGTATTTT. Filled out from reference TRBV28 and TRBJ2-3, the complete variable domain reads DVKVTQSSRYLVKRTGEKVFLECVQDMDHENMFWYRQDPGLGLRLIYFSYDVKMKEKGDIPEGYSVSREKKERFSLILESASTNQTSMYLCASRGAGEAYTQYFGPGTRLTVL.

This clone was observed a few times. The V call is TRBV5-4, the J call TRBJ1-1, with D perhaps TRBD1 (5 bases). The CDR3 is made up of 13 amino acids. V was clipped by 9 bases and J by 0 bases, with 12 bases between them. Germline CDR1 reads SGHNT; CDR2 reads YYREEE (reference sequence). The CDR3: CATMGGLNTEAFF. The CDR3 nucleotides are TGTGCCACCATGGGGGGGTTGAACACTGAAGCTTTCTTT.

This chain joins TRBV5-6 and TRBJ1-3; 7 nucleotides agree with TRBD1. From germline, CDR1 is SGHDT and CDR2 YYEEEE. The CDR3 sequence is 16 residues long. The trim removed 1 base at V and 0 bases at J, leaving 4 bases unmatched. In DNA, the CDR3 is TGTGCCAGCAGCTTGAGGGGGCAGGCCTCTGGAAACACCATATATTTT. Protein sequence: CASSLRGQASGNTIYF. Together with reference TRBV5-6 and TRBJ1-3, the CDR3 gives the full variable domain: DAGVTQSPTHLIKTRGQQVTLRCSPKSGHDTVSWYQQALGQGPQFIFQYYEEEERQRGNFPDRFSGHQFPNYSSELNVNALLLGDSALYLCASSLRGQASGNTIYFGEGSWLTVV.

V gene TRBV10-3 combines with J gene TRBJ2-1; 11 bases match TRBD2. This CDR3 spans 14 amino acids. CDR1 ENHRY and CDR2 SYGVKD come from the germline V gene. V lost 6 bases and J lost 9; bases outside the gene matches: 7. CDR3 sequence: CAISATSGGGEQFF. CDR3 nucleotide sequence: TGTGCCATCAGCGCTACTAGCGGGGGAGGTGAGCAGTTCTTC.

The chain uses TRBV6-5 and TRBJ2-5; D gene ambiguous. The germline V gene encodes CDR1 MNHEY and CDR2 SVGAGI. The CDR3 consists of 11 residues. V lost 5 bases to trimming and J lost 1 base, with 2 bases between them. CDR3 region: CASSRQETQYF. DNA for the CDR3: TGTGCCAGCAGTCGCCAAGAGACCCAGTACTTC.

The rearrangement uses TRBV19 and TRBJ2-7; D uncertain. Trimming cost V 3 bases and J 3 bases, with 9 bases left between them. Germline assignment: CDR1 LNHDA and CDR2 SQIVND (reference sequence). The CDR3 is 13 amino acids. The CDR3 region has the DNA TGTGCCAGTAGTATCGGGTCGGGCTACGAGCAGTACTTC. Its protein product is CASSIGSGYEQYF.

The chain combines TRBV23-1 with TRBJ2-7; D gene ambiguous. TRBV23-1 falls under the ORF class, with uncertain function. The CDR3 is made up of 15 amino acids. Trimming stripped 8 bases from V and 0 bases from J, with 17 bases between. The CDR3 reads CASPNRLITSYEQYF. In DNA form, the CDR3 reads TGCGCCAGCCCAAATAGACTGATTACCTCCTACGAGCAGTACTTC.

The J gene is TRBJ2-5, the V gene TRBV28; no clear D gene. The V gene lost 4 bases and the J gene lost 9 bases, with 12 bases spanning the gap. The CDR3 spans 12 residues. Germline values: CDR1 MDHEN, CDR2 SYDVKM. CDR3 bases: TGTGCCAGCAGTTCGCAGGCCCCCTCCCAGTACTTC. Protein product: CASSSQAPSQYF.

This sequence joins TRBV7-9 and TRBJ2-7; tentatively, D is TRBD1 (6 bases). Germline V gene sequence: CDR1 SEHNR, CDR2 FQNEAQ (reference sequence). Trimming removed 5 bases from V and 4 bases from J, with 15 bases in between. The CDR3 is 14 amino acids. The CDR3 reads CASSQTRDKYEQYF. In DNA form, the CDR3 reads TGTGCCAGCAGCCAAACCCGGGACAAATACGAGCAGTACTTC.

This clone was counted between two and nine times. CDR3 sequence: CASRRDSNQPQHF. As DNA, the CDR3 is TGTGCCAGCAGACGGGATAGCAATCAGCCCCAGCATTTT. This sequence joins TRBV6-5 and TRBJ1-5; D ambiguous. This CDR3 is 13 amino acids long. V gave up 6 bases and J gave up 0 bases, with 6 bases separating them. The germline V gene encodes CDR1 MNHEY and CDR2 SVGAGI.

The chain has TRBV7-2 and TRBJ2-7; 8 bases match TRBD2. The length of the CDR3 is 17 residues. Trimming cost V 0 bases and J 1 base; bases outside gene matches: 8. Germline loops: CDR1 SGHTA, CDR2 FQGNSA. The CDR3 coding sequence is TGTGCCAGCAGCTTAGCGGGTGAAGCGGGAGCGTCCTACGAGCAGTACTTC. It is translated as CASSLAGEAGASYEQYF.